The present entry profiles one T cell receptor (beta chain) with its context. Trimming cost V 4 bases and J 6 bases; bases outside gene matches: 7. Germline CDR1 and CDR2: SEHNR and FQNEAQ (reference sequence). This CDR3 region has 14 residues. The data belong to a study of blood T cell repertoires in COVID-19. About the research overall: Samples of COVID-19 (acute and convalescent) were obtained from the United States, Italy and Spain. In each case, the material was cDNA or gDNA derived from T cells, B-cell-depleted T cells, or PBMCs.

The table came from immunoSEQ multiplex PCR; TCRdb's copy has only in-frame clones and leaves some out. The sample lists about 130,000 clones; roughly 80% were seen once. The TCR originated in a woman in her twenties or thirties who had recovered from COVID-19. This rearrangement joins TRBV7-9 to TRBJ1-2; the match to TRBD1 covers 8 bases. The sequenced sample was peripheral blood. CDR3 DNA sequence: TGTGCCAGCAGCTATGCAGGGGGCACAGATGGCTACACCTTC. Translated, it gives CASSYAGGTDGYTF.